The rows below give T cell receptor beta chains drawn from one sample of a study of blood T cells in healthy people across ages. Each CDR3 protein is one row after TCRdb ran MiXCR on the 5' RACE reads. The data hold roughly 1,700,000 distinct CDR3 sequences, with 28% observed a single time. Material for sequencing was blood. The receptors come from a woman in her twenties or thirties in good health. The CDR3 runs from the conserved cysteine through the conserved F or W. D genes are given only for firm matches. Not all rows give a size; the values are once, few, many and, for expanded clones, a class.

d_call	v_call	j_call	clone_size	cdr3_nt	cdr3_aa
-	TRBV7-3	TRBJ1-1	few	TGTGCCAGCAGCTTAGACCCCTCCAGCACTGAAGCTTTCTTT	CASSLDPSSTEAFF
-	TRBV29-1	TRBJ2-1	-	TGCAGCGCCCCTCGAGGGGGAGCGGGGAACTATGAGCAGTTCTTC	CSAPRGGAGNYEQFF
TRBD2	TRBV5-1	TRBJ2-7	-	TGCGCCAGCAATACGGGGGGCTCCTACGAGCAGTACTTC	CASNTGGSYEQYF
-	TRBV20-1	TRBJ2-5	few	TGCAGTGCTAGAAGTGGGCCAGCACTCGTAGAGCAGTACTTC	CSARSGPALVEQYF
-	TRBV5-1	TRBJ2-5	-	TGCGCCACCCCCTGCGAGGAACGTCGAGAGACCCAGTACTTC	CATPCEERRETQYF
-	TRBV20-1	TRBJ2-1	once	TGCAGTGTTGAGGCCGAGGCCAGGGAAGAGCAGTTCTTC	CSVEAEAREEQFF
-	TRBV10-3	TRBJ2-5	many	TGTGCCATCAGTGACCTGGGTGAGCAGTACTTC	CAISDLGEQYF
TRBD2	TRBV9	TRBJ2-7	-	TGTGCCAGCAGCCCGGAACTAGCGGGAGGGCCCGTCGAGCAGTACTTC	CASSPELAGGPVEQYF
-	TRBV4-1	TRBJ2-1	-	TGCGCCAGCAGCCAAGACTACACGGGTCGGAATGAGCAGTTCTTC	CASSQDYTGRNEQFF
-	TRBV5-1	TRBJ2-3	few	TGCGCCAGCAGCTTAATGGTGGGGGGCACAGATACGCAGTATTTT	CASSLMVGGTDTQYF
-	TRBV28	TRBJ1-2	once	TGTGCCAGCAGTTTAAATTCTGGCTACACCTTC	CASSLNSGYTF
-	TRBV5-6	TRBJ2-5	many	TGTGCCAGCAGCTTGGGGGCCCTGCAGTACTTC	CASSLGALQYF
-	TRBV10-3	TRBJ2-6	many	TGTGCCATCAGGATAGTTGGGGCCAACGTCCTGACTTTC	CAIRIVGANVLTF
-	TRBV20-1	TRBJ1-2	-	TGCAGTGCTAGCAACGGGGGCGACGGCTGCACCTTC	CSASNGGDGCTF
-	TRBV3-1	TRBJ1-2	-	TGTGCCAGCAGCCGTTCAGGGGAGAGCGGCTACACCTTC	CASSRSGESGYTF
TRBD1	TRBV3-1	TRBJ1-2	-	TGTGCCAGCAGCCCCATCTTAGGGACAGACGGTGGCTACACCTTC	CASSPILGTDGGYTF
-	TRBV28	TRBJ1-1	-	TGTGCCAGCAGGGTCAGGGGCCCTCCGAACACTGAAGCTTTCTTT	CASRVRGPPNTEAFF
-	TRBV24-1	TRBJ1-6	few	TGTGCCACCATCGCAAGGACACCCCTCCACTTT	CATIARTPLHF
-	TRBV5-1	TRBJ2-6	-	TGCGCCAGCAGCTTAACGTCTGGGGCCAACGTCCCGACTTTC	CASSLTSGANVPTF